These T cell receptor beta chains were read from a single sample in a study of blood T cell repertoires in COVID-19. Clones were read by immunoSEQ multiplex PCR, and TCRdb kept only the in-frame ones, dropping some. The repertoire consists of roughly 200,000 clones, with about 88% occurring once and the leading ten covering about 4%. The sample comprised PBMCs or T cells enriched from blood (not recorded which). The receptors stem from a woman aged 25 to 39 who had been exposed to COVID-19. Both conserved end residues are part of each CDR3. The D gene is left open where the match is weak. A row's size may be missing; if present it is once, few, many or a size class.

V	D	size	J	CDR3	DNA
TRBV7-3	TRBD1	.	TRBJ1-4	CASSPRGARGTNEKLFF	TGTGCCAGCAGCCCCAGGGGGGCTCGGGGGACGAATGAAAAACTGTTTTTT
TRBV6-5	.	.	TRBJ1-5	CASRGASNQPQHF	TGTGCCAGCAGAGGGGCGAGCAATCAGCCCCAGCATTTT
TRBV19	TRBD1	.	TRBJ2-7	CASSMTGESREQYF	TGTGCCAGTAGTATGACAGGGGAGTCGAGGGAGCAGTACTTC
TRBV5-6	TRBD1	.	TRBJ1-6	CASSSYLRDRGNSPLHF	TGTGCCAGCAGCTCGTACCTCCGGGACAGGGGTAATTCACCCCTCCACTTT
TRBV30	TRBD2	.	TRBJ2-2	CAWTPTSGYTGELFF	TGTGCCTGGACGCCGACTAGCGGCTACACCGGGGAGCTGTTTTTT
TRBV2	TRBD2	.	TRBJ2-7	CATLPAGGRESYEQYF	TGTGCCACGTTACCAGCGGGGGGGCGGGAAAGCTACGAGCAGTACTTC
TRBV5-4	TRBD2	.	TRBJ2-3	CASSFSGGAGDTQYF	TGTGCCAGCAGCTTTAGCGGGGGGGCCGGGGATACGCAGTATTTT
TRBV19	.	.	TRBJ1-5	CASRRQRPHSNQPQHF	TGTGCCAGCCGTCGACAGCGACCTCATAGCAATCAGCCCCAGCATTTT
TRBV10-1	.	few	TRBJ2-7	CASSEGAGPVSEQYF	TGCGCCAGCAGTGAAGGAGCGGGCCCCGTTTCCGAGCAGTACTTC
TRBV27	.	.	TRBJ1-1	CASSLYRKNTEAFF	TGTGCCAGCAGTTTGTACAGGAAAAACACTGAAGCTTTCTTT